In its sample, the clone carrying this T cell receptor beta chain was seen many times. Sample time point: newly diagnosed GD, antithyroid drugs for less than 3 months. There was RNA extracted from PBMCs, and the TCR library was made from it. Each of the patients was recruited from an endocrinology department situated in Xi'an, China. This sample is part of a study of regulatory T cells in long-lasting Graves disease. The CDR3 totals 11 residues. CDR1 KGHDR and CDR2 SFDVKD come from the germline V gene. Trimming cost V 0 bases and J 10 bases, with 6 bases left between them. Arm-PCR with iRepertoire HTBI primers amplified the CDR3 regions for these TCR beta libraries. TCRdb re-called the multiplex PCR reads through MiXCR, storing one row per CDR3 protein. The sample holds more than 300,000 distinct CDR3 sequences, 12% seen once. These same data were also listed under a study on T cells in Graves' hyperthyroidism and ophthalmopathy. According to that study: Blood shared most expanded thyroid clonotypes above 0.001. Prediction of ophthalmopathy progression came a median roughly 6.4 months pre-onset.

The input for sequencing was peripheral blood mononuclear cells (PBMCs), taken at new diagnosis, from a patient treated with antithyroid drugs. The clonotype originates from a woman younger than 30 with Graves disease. The rearrangement joins TRBV24-1 to TRBJ2-7, with D perhaps matching TRBD1 (5 bases). The chain's CDR3 is CATSDLDRQYF. The CDR3 coding sequence is TGTGCCACCAGTGATTTGGACAGACAGTACTTC.